This is a list of T cell receptor beta chains from one sample in a study of identical twins. One entry per CDR3 protein, called by TCRdb with MiXCR from the 5' RACE reads. The table lists hundreds of thousands of distinct CDR3 sequences, 5.5% to 7.5% of them singletons. Material: naive T cells sorted from blood. The receptors were gathered from a man aged 18 to 30 in good health. CDR3s include the opening cysteine and the closing phenylalanine or tryptophan. The D gene is left open where the match is weak. Clone size is not always given. Where it is, it says once, few, many or a class for expanded clones.

>TRBD1|few|TRBJ2-7|TRBV27
TGTGCCAGCAGCACAACAGGGGGCGATACCTACGAGCAGTACTTC
CASSTTGGDTYEQYF
>.|few|TRBJ2-5|TRBV3-1
TGTGCCAGCAGCTCGATTCGATGGGAGACCCAGTACTTC
CASSSIRWETQYF
>.|many|TRBJ2-7|TRBV6-5
TGTGCCACCTCCTTTAGCTCCTACGAGCAGTACTTC
CATSFSSYEQYF
>TRBD1|many|TRBJ1-2|TRBV6-1
TGTGCCAGCAGTAGGGACAGGTTAGCTAACTATGGCTACACCTTC
CASSRDRLANYGYTF
>TRBD1|few|TRBJ2-2|TRBV24-1
TGTGCCACCAGTGACCAGACAGGGGTTGACACCGGGGAGCTGTTTTTT
CATSDQTGVDTGELFF
>TRBD2|few|TRBJ2-1|TRBV7-8
TGTGCCAGCAAACCGGGAGGAGGCGATGAGCAGTTCTTC
CASKPGGGDEQFF
>TRBD1|many|TRBJ1-1|TRBV12-3/TRBV12-4
TGTGCCAGCAGTTTAGCGCGATGGGAACAGGGGAGCGACTTGAACACTGAAGCTTTCTTT
CASSLARWEQGSDLNTEAFF
>TRBD1|few|TRBJ2-5|TRBV12-3/TRBV12-4
TGTGCCAGCAGCCGCCCGGGACAGGGAGAGACCCAGTACTTC
CASSRPGQGETQYF
>TRBD1|.|TRBJ2-6|TRBV4-1
TGCGCCAGCAGCCAAGACCCCCACGGGACAGGGGGCACCTCTGGGGCCAACGTCCTGACTTTC
CASSQDPHGTGGTSGANVLTF
>.|many|TRBJ1-2|TRBV12-3/TRBV12-4
TGTGCCAGCAGCTACTACTATGGCTACACCTTC
CASSYYYGYTF
>.|many|TRBJ2-1|TRBV12-3/TRBV12-4
TGTGCCAGCAGTTTATCCTCCCGGGGACTGGTGTACAATGAGCAGTTCTTC
CASSLSSRGLVYNEQFF
>.|many|TRBJ2-5|TRBV12-3/TRBV12-4
TGTGCCAGCAGTTTCGGCGGGTCCGGGACCCAGTACTTC
CASSFGGSGTQYF
>TRBD1|many|TRBJ2-1|TRBV12-3/TRBV12-4
TGTGCCAGCAGTTTTTCAGGACAGGCCCAACTTGAGCAGTTCTTC
CASSFSGQAQLEQFF
>.|many|TRBJ1-3|TRBV12-3/TRBV12-4
TGTGCCAGCAGCAGTCAGGGGCTTGGAAACACCATATATTTT
CASSSQGLGNTIYF
>.|many|TRBJ2-5|TRBV12-3/TRBV12-4
TGTGCCAGCAGTTTAGCGACCAGGAAAGAGACCCAGTACTTC
CASSLATRKETQYF
>TRBD2|few|TRBJ2-1|TRBV20-1
TGCAGTGCCCCCAATAGCGGGGACTGGAATGAGCAGTTCTTC
CSAPNSGDWNEQFF
>.|many|TRBJ2-2|TRBV20-1
TGCAGGGAATTCCAAGTTGCGGTCAACACCGGGGAGCTGTTTTTT
CREFQVAVNTGELFF
>TRBD2|few|TRBJ2-3|TRBV6-1
TGTGCCAGCAGTCCGGATAGCGGGGGTCCCCAAGATACGCAGTATTTT
CASSPDSGGPQDTQYF
>.|many|TRBJ2-5|TRBV20-1
TGCAGTGCTAGATCCCAGGGCCAAGAGACCCAGTACTTC
CSARSQGQETQYF
>TRBD2|.|TRBJ2-1|TRBV7-2
TGTGCCAGCAGCCCAAGGTGGCGCGGGAGCTCCTACAATGAGCAGTTCTTC
CASSPRWRGSSYNEQFF
>.|many|TRBJ1-1|TRBV20-1
TGCAGTGCTAGCACTGAAGCTTTCTTT
CSASTEAFF
>TRBD2|many|TRBJ2-1|TRBV12-3/TRBV12-4
TGTGCCAGCAGTGTGACTAGCGGGAGCCACAATGAGCAGTTCTTC
CASSVTSGSHNEQFF
>.|.|TRBJ1-4|TRBV12-5
TGTGCTAGTGGTTTGGGACAAACCTACGAAAAACTGTTTTTT
CASGLGQTYEKLFF
>TRBD2|many|TRBJ2-1|TRBV5-1
TGCGCCAGCAGCTTAGTAGGGACTAGCGGGTCCTATGAGCAGTTCTTC
CASSLVGTSGSYEQFF
>TRBD2|many|TRBJ2-7|TRBV20-1
TGCAGTGCCAAACTAGGACTAGCGGCCTACGAGCAGTACTTC
CSAKLGLAAYEQYF
>TRBD1|many|TRBJ1-2|TRBV20-1
TGCAGTGCTAGAGATTCCCAGGGGGACTATGGCTACACCTTC
CSARDSQGDYGYTF
>TRBD2|.|TRBJ2-1|TRBV18
TGTGCCAGCTCACCACGCGGGACTATAAGAACTAATGAGCAGTTCTTC
CASSPRGTIRTNEQFF
>.|.|TRBJ2-1|TRBV10-3
TGTGCCACCAAGGCGGGCAGGGGTTCCAATGAGCAGTTCTTC
CATKAGRGSNEQFF
>.|many|TRBJ2-5|TRBV12-3/TRBV12-4
TGTGCCAGCAGTTCCCGGGTTCTGGAGACCCAGTACTTC
CASSSRVLETQYF
>.|many|TRBJ1-5|TRBV4-2
TGTGCCAGCAGCCAAGTTTCATATAGCAATCAGCCCCAGCATTTT
CASSQVSYSNQPQHF
>.|many|TRBJ1-3|TRBV12-3/TRBV12-4
TGTGCCAGCAGTTTGTCCAGTAATGGAAACACCATATATTTT
CASSLSSNGNTIYF
>.|many|TRBJ1-3|TRBV29-1
TGCAGCGTTGACGGAGGAGCTGGAAACACCATATATTTT
CSVDGGAGNTIYF